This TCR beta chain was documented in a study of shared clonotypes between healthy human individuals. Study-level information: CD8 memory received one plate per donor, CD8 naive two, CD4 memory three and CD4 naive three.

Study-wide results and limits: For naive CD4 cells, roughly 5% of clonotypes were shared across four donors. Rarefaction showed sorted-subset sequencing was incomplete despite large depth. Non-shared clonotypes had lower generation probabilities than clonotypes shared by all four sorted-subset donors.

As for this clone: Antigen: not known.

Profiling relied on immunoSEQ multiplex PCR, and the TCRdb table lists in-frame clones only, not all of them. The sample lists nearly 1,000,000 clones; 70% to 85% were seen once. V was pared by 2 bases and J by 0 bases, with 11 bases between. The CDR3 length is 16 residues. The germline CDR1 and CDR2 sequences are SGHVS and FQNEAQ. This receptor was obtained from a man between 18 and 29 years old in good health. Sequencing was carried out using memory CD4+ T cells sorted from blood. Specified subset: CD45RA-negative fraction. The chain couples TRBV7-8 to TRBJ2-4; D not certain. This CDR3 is CASSLFGQLAKNIQYF. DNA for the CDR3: TGTGCCAGCAGCTTATTCGGTCAGCTAGCCAAAAACATTCAGTACTTC. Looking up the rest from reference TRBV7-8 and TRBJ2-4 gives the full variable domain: GAGVSQSPRYKVAKRGQDVALRCDPISGHVSLFWYQQALGQGPEFLTYFQNEAQLDKSGLPSDRFFAERPEGSVSTLKIQRTQQEDSAVYLCASSLFGQLAKNIQYFGAGTRLSVL.